This entry concerns a single T cell receptor (beta chain). Study processing details: Counts of nucleated cells, estimated from reference gene primer amplification, were obtained. Profiling relied on immunoSEQ multiplex PCR, and the TCRdb table lists in-frame clones only, not all of them. V and J calls and clone size are as listed in that table; D and trimming were resolved from the DNA. This sample has some 500,000 clones, with over 75% found just once. These data originate in a study of blood T cell repertoires in COVID-19. Turning to the study itself: The origin of the acute and convalescent COVID-19 samples was the United States, Italy and Spain.

The CDR3 consists of 16 residues. V lost 4 bases, J lost 3 bases, and 11 bases stayed unmatched. Germline V gives CDR1 SGHNT, CDR2 YYREEE (reference sequence). Cohort assignment relied on participant-reported clinical history. Recovered Cohort 3 donors showed two negative PCRs, clearance, or symptom resolution. The chain uses TRBV5-4 and TRBJ2-7; 9 positions match TRBD1. This receptor was obtained from a middle-aged woman who had recovered from COVID-19. Sequenced: PBMCs or T cells enriched from blood (not recorded which). The CDR3 DNA reads as TGTGCCAGCAGCCCGGGACAGGGTTGGAAGGTCTACGAGCAGTACTTC. Its protein product is CASSPGQGWKVYEQYF.